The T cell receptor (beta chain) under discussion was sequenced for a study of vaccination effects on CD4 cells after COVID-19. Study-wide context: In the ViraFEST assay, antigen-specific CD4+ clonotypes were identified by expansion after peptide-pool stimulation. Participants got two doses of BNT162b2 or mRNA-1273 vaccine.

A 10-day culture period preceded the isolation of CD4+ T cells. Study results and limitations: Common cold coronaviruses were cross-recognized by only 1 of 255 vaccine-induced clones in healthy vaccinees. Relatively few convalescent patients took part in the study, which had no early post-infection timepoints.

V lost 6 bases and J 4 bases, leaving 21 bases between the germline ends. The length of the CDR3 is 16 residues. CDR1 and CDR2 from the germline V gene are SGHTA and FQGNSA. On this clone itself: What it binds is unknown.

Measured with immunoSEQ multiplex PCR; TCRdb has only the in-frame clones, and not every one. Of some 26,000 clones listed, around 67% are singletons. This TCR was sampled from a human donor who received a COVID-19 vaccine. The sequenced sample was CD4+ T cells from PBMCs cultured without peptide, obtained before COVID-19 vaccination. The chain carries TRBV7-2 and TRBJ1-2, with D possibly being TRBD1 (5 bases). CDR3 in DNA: TGTGCCAGCAGGACAGCCTTGGGATATCTCTCCTATGGCTACACCTTC. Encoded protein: CASRTALGYLSYGYTF.